The source of this T cell receptor (beta chain) is a study of blood T cell repertoires in COVID-19. Study in general: Samples taken during acute and convalescent COVID-19 were collected in the United States, Italy and Spain.

With 3 bases clipped from V and 1 base from J, the junction kept 11 bases outside the gene matches. The CDR3 loop spans 17 amino acids. Germline CDR1 and CDR2: SGHNT and YYREEE (reference sequence). Authors' processing steps: Estimated nucleated cell counts came from reference gene primer amplification. Clones were read by immunoSEQ multiplex PCR, and TCRdb kept only the in-frame ones, dropping some. The V and J calls and clone size were taken over from that table, and D and trimming were inferred from the DNA. The sample has 140,000 to 150,000 clones, roughly 88% seen once. Residents of about two dozen US areas, aged about 18 to 95 years, made up the participants. Membership in each cohort depended on participant-reported clinical history.

The sequence was collected from a woman in her twenties or thirties with acute COVID-19. The chain recombines TRBV5-4 with TRBJ1-1, with TRBD1 matching over 8 bases. The sample comprised PBMCs or T cells enriched from blood (not recorded which). The CDR3 loop reads CASSSTGQGTTNTEAFF. The CDR3 DNA reads as TGTGCCAGCAGCTCAACCGGACAGGGAACGACGAACACTGAAGCTTTCTTT.